The source of this TCR beta chain is a study of beta chain features in type 1 diabetes listed by TCRdb under 2018. The study in broad terms: Mean age, gender distribution, total cell number and subset yield were not different between patients and healthy donors. Across all samples, around 99 million sorted cells were examined, and cell number per subset correlated strongly with RNA yield. The study compared TCRB repertoires of sorted circulating CD4+ T cell subsets between recently diagnosed type 1 diabetes patients and matched healthy donors. Regulatory and stem cell-like memory subsets were isolated from only 8 patients and roughly 8 healthy donors, whereas naive and central memory subsets came from all 30 or so donors.

The entire isolated RNA was reverse transcribed using the High Capacity cDNA Reverse Transcription Kit, and thus expressed TCRB transcripts were sequenced. Naive, central memory and regulatory T cell samples underwent deep immunoSEQ sequencing, averaging approximately 3.5 million total reads per sample. Sorted cells were lysed in RLT buffer and RNA was extracted with DNase-treated RNeasy Micro or Mini kits, depending on cell number. Each cell subset was processed on its own to prevent cross-contamination, while patient and healthy donor samples were processed together. The immunoSEQ multiplex PCR was used to amplify TCRB sequences from cDNA, generating 87-bp fragments that spanned the CDR3 region. Amplicons were sequenced on the Illumina HiSeq platform. The authors processed their data as follows. Synthetic template baselines were used to correct PCR bias computationally, reads within Hamming distance 2 were collapsed, and singletons that could not be merged were discarded. By aligning reads against IMGT, V, D and J genes, CDR3 length, and insertions or deletions at six rearrangement sites were assigned. Within each subset, clonotype counts were normalized to sorted cell number, after which true diversity and Gini coefficients were computed with the tcR R package. The overlap coefficient, calculated on TCRB nucleotide sequences, was used to measure repertoire sharing. Drawn from immuneACCESS, this table holds only the in-frame rearrangements with V and J called that TCRdb kept. Clones are partly lost; checked studies trace under half to an unresolved V gene and leave the rest unexplained. That table furnishes V, J and clone size, whereas the DNA furnished D and trimming. The sample data list more than 150,000 clones, and just over 9% of these were observed just once. The ten largest clonotypes hold 2.3% of the sample.

Reading from cysteine to phenylalanine, the CDR3 counts 15 amino acids. CDR3 DNA is the only sequence kept; it has 45 bases, read in frame from the first base. V has 8 bases trimmed and J has 7 bases trimmed; junction bases matching no gene number 14. The germline V gene yields LGHNT for CDR1 and FRNRAP for CDR2. Each donor gave one peripheral blood draw, averaging roughly 120 mL, which was collected into heparinised tubes. A BD FACSAria II and a panel including CD45RO, CCR7, CD25, CD127, CD95 and CD27 were used to sort naive, central memory, regulatory and stem cell-like memory CD4+ T cells. All sorted populations exceeded 98% purity. Right away, PBMCs were isolated by Lymphoprep density gradient centrifugation and were stained directly, with no culture step. Samples were stained and sorted in pairs, with one healthy donor and one patient per experiment, so that batch effects were minimized. Findings and caveats that apply to the study as a whole: At VDJ recombination sites, patients with type 1 diabetes made fewer insertions and deleted more nucleotides, a pattern implying thymic rearrangement abnormalities. Naive, central memory and regulatory TCRB repertoires appeared to be more alike among patients than among healthy donors. Type 1 diabetes patients showed a moderate but significant shortening of TCRB CDR3 length in all four CD4+ subsets. PCR may preferentially amplify shorter templates, but because patient and control samples were amplified and corrected together, any resulting skew would affect both groups equally. Because cDNA was sequenced instead of genomic DNA, activated cells with high expression could be over-represented, although the groups did not differ in activation or CD3 levels. Because small numbers of individuals were included in the HLA sub-analyses, any influence of HLA type on TCRB rearrangement was left unresolved.

This clone was detected only a few times. The clone's antigen remains unknown. Base qualities are missing; no much larger clone stands one base away. This TCR was sampled from a woman aged 18-29 years in good health. Sequences were obtained from central memory CD4+ T cells from blood. The sequence is built from TRBV12-5 and TRBJ2-1; TRBD2 aligns with 7 central bases. The CDR3 corresponds to CASSPGGLAENEQFF. The DNA reads TGTGCTAGTTCCCCCGGAGGGCTAGCGGAGAATGAGCAGTTCTTC.